A selection of T cell receptor beta chains follows, all from one sample in a study of early T cells in non-severe SARS-CoV-2 infection. TCRdb re-analysed the 5' RACE reads in MiXCR, keeping a single row per CDR3 protein. The sample lists some 57,000 distinct CDR3 sequences; roughly 5.5% were seen once. Material: whole blood. These receptors all come from an adult who was a healthcare worker with PCR-confirmed SARS-CoV-2 infection or an uninfected control (not recorded which). Both conserved end residues are trimmed from each CDR3. The D gene is left open where the match is weak.

j_gene | d_gene | v_gene | CDR3aa
TRBJ2-5 | - | TRBV14 | ASSQLETQY
TRBJ1-1 | - | TRBV30 | AWSKHGNTEAF
TRBJ2-3 | - | TRBV29-1 | SLRGAGTDTQY
TRBJ2-1 | - | TRBV6-2/TRBV6-3 | ASSFRGADNEQF
TRBJ1-2 | - | TRBV7-8 | ASSWGARPNYGYT
TRBJ2-3 | - | TRBV5-4 | ASRFDSVGTDTQY
TRBJ2-5 | - | TRBV20-1 | SAREYETQY
TRBJ2-1 | - | TRBV7-9 | ASSLGDEQF
TRBJ2-1 | TRBD1 | TRBV11-2 | ASSPTRTGKGLDEQF
TRBJ2-4 | - | TRBV29-1 | SVAAKSNIQY
TRBJ1-4 | - | TRBV7-2 | ATPGVGVATNEKLF
TRBJ2-2 | - | TRBV6-5 | ASSLRTSSTGELS
TRBJ2-3 | TRBD2 | TRBV20-1 | SAGLAGGDTQY
TRBJ2-7 | TRBD2 | TRBV7-2 | ASSSLGAGAAWYEQY
TRBJ2-2 | TRBD2 | TRBV19 | ASNMAGERNTGELF
TRBJ2-3 | - | TRBV7-3 | ASSSKQGSTQY
TRBJ2-5 | - | TRBV6-2/TRBV6-3 | ASSYASADRH
TRBJ2-3 | - | TRBV7-9 | ASSLNQGGTDTQY
TRBJ2-3 | TRBD1 | TRBV2 | ASSELGQRTDTQY
TRBJ2-4 | TRBD1 | TRBV5-4 | ASSIPGTGSNIQY
TRBJ1-1 | TRBD1 | TRBV7-2 | ASSLVPGQGFAEAF
TRBJ2-5 | TRBD2 | TRBV20-1 | SAFGRAMY
TRBJ1-1 | - | TRBV11-2 | ASSPDGVTEAF
TRBJ1-5 | - | TRBV12-3/TRBV12-4 | ASSPQGARGQPQH
TRBJ2-2 | TRBD2 | TRBV20-1 | SARDARAGDTGELF
TRBJ1-1 | - | TRBV5-6 | ASSFTQANTEAF
TRBJ2-5 | - | TRBV30 | AWSVFRGDQETQY
TRBJ2-2 | - | TRBV27 | ASSLNMNTGELF
TRBJ2-3 | - | TRBV18 | ASSPTRQPASTDTQY
TRBJ2-1 | TRBD1 | TRBV5-6 | ASSETGRGYNEQF
TRBJ2-1 | - | TRBV9 | ASSPGTGEQF
TRBJ2-3 | - | TRBV7-2 | ASSLVAGNLAGDTQY
TRBJ2-5 | TRBD2 | TRBV5-4 | ASSPGGLLDTQY
TRBJ2-1 | TRBD2 | TRBV11-1 | ASRLGRASGRLYNEQF
TRBJ2-1 | - | TRBV20-1 | SARDGTKSYNEQF
TRBJ2-3 | - | TRBV7-9 | ASSLGGSADTQY
TRBJ2-2 | - | TRBV6-4 | ASSDSRDTGELF
TRBJ2-3 | TRBD2 | TRBV7-2 | ASSLVASGGTDTQY
TRBJ2-2 | TRBD2 | TRBV12-3/TRBV12-4 | ASSLAGLAGGTGELF
TRBJ1-1 | - | TRBV11-2 | ASTPPTLRTEAF
TRBJ1-2 | TRBD1 | TRBV7-9 | ASSRRQGRDYGYT
TRBJ2-7 | TRBD2 | TRBV4-2 | ASSQASGGNYEQY
TRBJ1-1 | - | TRBV30 | AWSPGHNTEAF
TRBJ2-2 | - | TRBV24-1 | ATSDIPGRTGTGELF
TRBJ2-7 | TRBD2 | TRBV7-8 | ASRYSSGGTYEQY
TRBJ2-5 | TRBD1 | TRBV4-1 | ASSQGDRDQETQY
TRBJ2-7 | - | TRBV21-1 | ASSHPSLPSAGSYEQY
TRBJ2-3 | - | TRBV2 | ASSDRLTDTQY
TRBJ2-1 | TRBD2 | TRBV7-6 | ASSLRGRASGVDEQF
TRBJ2-5 | TRBD1 | TRBV12-3/TRBV12-4 | ASSPTGGSETQY
TRBJ2-2 | TRBD1 | TRBV5-6 | ASSPGTGYRELF
TRBJ2-1 | TRBD1 | TRBV12-3/TRBV12-4 | ASSPSGTGGSYNEQF
TRBJ2-7 | TRBD1 | TRBV28 | ASSLGSIGGDEQY
TRBJ1-6 | TRBD1 | TRBV27 | ASSRDSKVSYNSPLH